This T cell receptor (beta chain) is from a study of T cells in Graves' hyperthyroidism and ophthalmopathy. The CDR3 loop spans 13 amino acids. Germline CDR1 DFQATT, CDR2 SNEGSKA (reference sequence). Trimming took off 3 bases at V and 0 bases at J, with 6 bases between the two ends. It was RNA transcripts that yielded the amplified TCR beta CDR3 regions. Using the HTBI primer set, a first-round RT-PCR was run on the TCR CDR3. Each CDR3 protein is one row after TCRdb ran MiXCR on the multiplex PCR reads. The sample lists a few hundred thousand distinct CDR3 sequences, 21% seen once, with around 45% in the top ten. In its sample, this clonotype was seen a few times.

The sequencing input was blood. The chain employs TRBV20-1 and TRBJ1-3, with D unresolved. The sequence derives from a woman aged 45-65 years with Graves' hyperthyroidism. The CDR3 region is CSARAASGNTIYF. As DNA, the CDR3 is TGCAGTGCTAGGGCAGCCTCTGGAAACACCATATATTTT.